Listed here is a single T cell receptor beta chain. What it recognizes is unknown. These data come from a study of cytomegalovirus exposure and HLA in healthy donors. Broader study findings: Most sequenced TCRs were rare (though some public TCRs occurred in many donors). Sequencing depth roughly uniform across donors was assumed in presence/absence analyses.

This CDR3 contains 16 residues. The V and J ends lost 5 bases and 8 bases, in that order; junction bases with no gene match: 15. The germline gives CDR1 MGHDK, CDR2 SYGVNS. PCR primers comprised 60 Vbeta and 13 Jbeta primers. The protocol was immunoSEQ multiplex PCR, while the TCRdb copy is restricted to in-frame clones and leaves out a portion. The table lists 60,000 to 70,000 clones. The chain has TRBV25-1 and TRBJ1-2; 9 nucleotides match TRBD1. Material: PBMCs. This TCR was recovered from a boy aged 5-17 years in good health and CMV-seronegative. CDR3 in DNA: TGTGCCAGCAGTCATCTTTCCCAGGACAGGGGTGAGGGCTACACCTTC. This translates into CASSHLSQDRGEGYTF.